The 28 T cell receptor beta chains listed next were all sequenced from one sample in a study of Ad26.COV2.S vaccination and SARS-CoV-2 variants. Treatment denoted: around 19 received Ad26.COV2.S at low or high dose, single or two shots; about 5 received placebo; per-sample allocation not given. Repertoires come from day 63 after the first vaccine or placebo injection. Method: immunoSEQ multiplex PCR; TCRdb's copy keeps in-frame clones and lacks some. The table has roughly 510,000 clones, approximately 90% seen once. The sample consisted of peripheral blood, taken in a trial of Ad26.COV2.S vaccine versus placebo. The receptors were sampled from a person aged 18-65 years who received the Ad26.COV2.S COVID-19 vaccine or a placebo.

In DNA, the CDR3 is TGTGCCAGCAGCTTAGACAGGGCCTCGGGGACTGAAGCTTTCTTT. Protein sequence: CASSLDRASGTEAFF. V is TRBV11-2 and J is TRBJ1-1; possible D gene TRBD1, 5 bases. V was trimmed by 0 bases and J by 5 bases, leaving 13 bases between them. The CDR3 runs to 15 residues. The germline gives CDR1 SGHAT, CDR2 FQNNGV.

The chain links TRBV5-1 to TRBJ1-1; D is unclear. Trimming took 4 bases from V and 4 from J, leaving 11 bases between them. The CDR3 runs 13 residues. The germline V gene encodes CDR1 SGHRS and CDR2 YFSETQ. CDR3: CASSPASATEAFF. DNA of the CDR3: TGCGCCAGCAGCCCCGCCTCAGCCACTGAAGCTTTCTTT.

This rearrangement joins TRBV14 to TRBJ2-3; TRBD2 matches at 7 bases. The V gene end was trimmed by 7 bases and the J gene end by 3 bases; junction bases not matched to a gene: 13. The CDR3 extends over 16 amino acids. Looked up from germline, CDR1 is SGHDN and CDR2 is FVKESK. DNA for the CDR3: TGTGCCAGCATAAGGCTCGAGGCGGGAGTGACAGATACGCAGTATTTT. Its translation: CASIRLEAGVTDTQYF.

The rearrangement joins TRBV6-2 or TRBV6-3 to TRBJ1-6, with D tentatively TRBD1 (6 bases). Germline loops: CDR1 MNHEY, CDR2 SVGEGT. With 5 bases removed from V and 6 bases from J, the gap between germline ends came to 14 bases. The length of the CDR3 is 15 residues. This CDR3 is CASSPARTVNSPLHF. The CDR3 nucleotides read TGTGCCAGCAGTCCCGCTCGGACAGTTAATTCACCCCTCCACTTT.

The chain employs TRBV9 and TRBJ2-1; 9 bases map to TRBD2. The germline V gene has CDR1 SGDLS and CDR2 YYNGEE. The CDR3 is 15 residues long. The ends lost 3 bases at V and 5 bases at J; junction bases unmatched: 6. The CDR3 sequence is CASSDTSGPNNEQFF. For the CDR3, the DNA is TGTGCCAGCAGCGATACTAGCGGGCCCAACAATGAGCAGTTCTTC.

The V and J genes are TRBV5-6 and TRBJ1-1; no reliable D call. The germline gives CDR1 SGHDT, CDR2 YYEEEE. There are 13 residues in the CDR3. V lost 4 bases to trimming and J lost 7 bases, with 14 bases between them. CDR3: CASSHPVPGEAFF. The CDR3 DNA is TGTGCCAGCAGCCATCCAGTCCCAGGTGAAGCTTTCTTT. Drawing the rest from reference TRBV5-6 and TRBJ1-1, the complete variable domain is DAGVTQSPTHLIKTRGQQVTLRCSPKSGHDTVSWYQQALGQGPQFIFQYYEEEERQRGNFPDRFSGHQFPNYSSELNVNALLLGDSALYLCASSHPVPGEAFFGQGTRLTVV.

The V gene is TRBV11-2, the J gene TRBJ1-1; D is unresolved. The germline CDR1 and CDR2 sequences are SGHAT and FQNNGV. The CDR3 covers 13 residues. V lost 1 base and J lost 5, with 8 bases in between. The CDR3 here is CASSLVEATEAFF. CDR3 in DNA: TGTGCCAGCAGCTTAGTTGAAGCTACTGAAGCTTTCTTT.

The chain is built from TRBV5-1 and TRBJ2-3, with a weak D call TRBD2 (6 bases). The CDR3 is 16 residues long. Per germline, CDR1 SGHRS and CDR2 YFSETQ. The V gene lost 0 bases and the J gene lost 0 bases, with 11 bases spanning the gap. The CDR3 loop is CASSLEPSESTDTQYF. CDR3 in DNA: TGCGCCAGCAGCTTGGAACCTAGCGAAAGCACAGATACGCAGTATTTT.

The chain uses TRBV6-1 and TRBJ1-2; possibly TRBD1 for D (5 bases). CDR3 length equals 19 residues. Trimming shortened V by 4 bases and J by 7 bases, and 31 bases separated the two germline ends. Germline V CDR1 and CDR2: MNHNS, SASEGT. Here the CDR3 DNA reads TGTGCCAGCAGTGCCCACACCGGCCCGACGGGGCTCCCCTCTGGTGGCTACACCTTC. Protein: CASSAHTGPTGLPSGGYTF.

The sample holds a few counts of this clone. The CDR3 DNA sequence: TGTGCCAGCAGTGACTCTATAGGCACTGAAGCTTTCTTT. It encodes CASSDSIGTEAFF. V usage is TRBV6-4 and J usage is TRBJ1-1; D ambiguous. The CDR3 runs 13 residues. V lost 0 bases and J 4 bases, leaving 6 bases between the germline ends. CDR1 is MRHNA, CDR2 SNTAGT, per germline.

This chain connects TRBV10-3 to TRBJ2-3, with D perhaps TRBD2 (5 bases). The CDR3 is made up of 18 amino acids. The ends were cut back, 3 bases at V and 1 base at J, with 20 bases in the middle. Per germline, CDR1 ENHRY and CDR2 SYGVKD. The CDR3 sequence is CAISEKSASFVGTDTQYF. Here the CDR3 DNA reads TGTGCCATCAGTGAAAAGTCCGCTAGCTTCGTGGGCACAGATACGCAGTATTTT.

This clone was found once. The chain recombines TRBV19 with TRBJ2-1; TRBD2 matches at 9 bases. Trimming at V came to 9 bases and at J to 0 bases, leaving 15 bases not matched to a gene. Germline values: CDR1 LNHDA, CDR2 SQIVND (reference sequence). The length of the CDR3 is 18 residues. CDR3 region: CASRRHLAGPSSYNEQFF. DNA of the CDR3: TGTGCCAGCCGAAGGCACCTAGCGGGACCAAGCTCCTACAATGAGCAGTTCTTC.

The chain couples TRBV7-3 to TRBJ2-3; TRBD2 matches at 14 bases. Losses at the gene ends were 5 bases for V and 4 bases for J; bases not matched to a gene: 17. The germline CDR1 and CDR2 sequences are SGHTA and FQGTGA. The CDR3 is made up of 20 amino acids. The CDR3 DNA reads as TGTGCCAGCAGCGGGGGGACTAGCGGGAGCCCCTTTCCTTCCCCAGATACGCAGTATTTT. It codes for CASSGGTSGSPFPSPDTQYF.

This clone turned up a few times. CDR3 coding DNA: TGTGCCAGCAGCTCCTGGGGGAAAGATACGCAGTATTTT. Protein product: CASSSWGKDTQYF. The rearrangement links TRBV5-6 to TRBJ2-3, with D perhaps TRBD1 or TRBD2 (5 bases each). CDR3 length: 13 amino acids. Germline CDR1 reads SGHDT; CDR2 reads YYEEEE. V shed 3 bases and J shed 5 bases, with 10 bases lying between them.

V usage is TRBV28 and J usage is TRBJ1-6; D gene uncertain. This CDR3 comprises 14 residues. The V and J ends lost 7 bases and 7 bases respectively, with 14 bases between them. Germline CDR1 and CDR2: MDHEN and SYDVKM. The CDR3 DNA is TGTGCCAGCAACGGGTCCCCTTGGAATTCACCCCTCCACTTT. Translation gives CASNGSPWNSPLHF.

This chain uses TRBV6-6 with TRBJ2-3; the match to TRBD2 covers 10 bases. The germline CDR1 and CDR2 sequences are MNHNY and SVGAGI (reference sequence). The CDR3 extends over 14 amino acids. With V trimmed by 5 bases and J by 6 bases, 5 bases remained unmatched. The CDR3 protein is CASSPSGRGDTQYF. The DNA for the CDR3 is TGTGCCAGCAGTCCTAGCGGGAGAGGGGATACGCAGTATTTT.

The J gene is TRBJ1-1, the V gene TRBV6-2 or TRBV6-3, with TRBD1 identical over 8 bases. The V segment lost 4 bases and the J segment 1 base; nucleotides outside the gene matches: 2. Germline lookup yields CDR1 MNHEY and CDR2 SVGEGT. The CDR3 contains 14 residues. CDR3 amino acids: CASSWDRRNTEAFF. The DNA of the CDR3 is TGTGCCAGCAGTTGGGACAGGAGGAACACTGAAGCTTTCTTT.

This clone came up a few times. This chain connects TRBV11-2 to TRBJ1-2; perhaps TRBD1 as D (6 bases). CDR1 is SGHAT and CDR2 is FQNNGV in the germline V gene. This CDR3 is built from 15 residues. The V end was cut by 0 bases, the J end by 4 bases, with 12 bases between. The CDR3 is CASSLDTGRVYGYTF. CDR3 sequence (DNA): TGTGCCAGCAGCTTAGATACAGGGAGAGTCTATGGCTACACCTTC.

The chain carries TRBV5-1 and TRBJ2-7, with 9 bases aligning to TRBD1. V lost 5 bases and J lost 5; bases outside the gene matches: 11. This CDR3 spans 15 amino acids. The V gene's germline CDR1 is SGHRS and CDR2 YFSETQ. The chain's CDR3 is CASRRPGTGIHEQYF. CDR3 bases: TGCGCCAGCAGGCGACCCGGGACAGGGATCCACGAGCAGTACTTC.

The J gene is TRBJ1-4, the V gene TRBV30; no reliable D call. Trimming removed 5 bases at V and 10 bases at J, with 14 bases between. Germline V gives CDR1 GTSNPN, CDR2 SVGIG (reference sequence). The CDR3 has 12 amino acids. The CDR3 DNA reads as TGTGCCTGGGGCCGGGAGAACGTAAAACTGTTTTTT. It codes for CAWGRENVKLFF.

Only a few counts were recorded for this clone. The J gene is TRBJ1-3, the V gene TRBV5-1; TRBD1 is a possible D gene (6 bases). The CDR3 has 18 amino acids. Germline CDR1 SGHRS, CDR2 YFSETQ. Trimming cost V 0 bases and J 2 bases, with 18 bases left between them. For the CDR3, the DNA is TGCGCCAGCAGCTTGGGGTATCGTGGACAGAGCCCTGGAAACACCATATATTTT. Translation gives CASSLGYRGQSPGNTIYF.

V usage is TRBV4-1 and J usage is TRBJ2-5; D is possibly TRBD2 (6 bases). V gave up 1 base and J gave up 1 base, with 10 bases separating them. There are 15 residues in the CDR3. Germline-derived CDR1 and CDR2 are MGHRA and YSYEKL. CDR3 DNA: TGCGCCAGCAGCCAAGTGGAGGGCTTCCAAGAGACCCAGTACTTC. Translating it yields CASSQVEGFQETQYF.

The chain joins TRBV30 to TRBJ2-3; D is unclear. Trimming left V 4 bases short and J 5 bases short, with 7 bases between. The CDR3 length is 11 residues. CDR1 GTSNPN and CDR2 SVGIG come from the germline V gene (reference sequence). CDR3 region: CAWTRGDTQYF. Written as DNA, the CDR3 is TGTGCCTGGACCCGTGGAGATACGCAGTATTTT. Full variable domain (rest looked up from reference TRBV30 and TRBJ2-3): SQTIHQWPATLVQPVGSPLSLECTVEGTSNPNLYWYRQAAGRGLQLLFYSVGIGQISSEVPQNLSASRPQDRQFILSSKKLLLSDSGFYLCAWTRGDTQYFGPGTRLTVL.

The rearrangement links TRBV28 to TRBJ2-2, with a weak D call TRBD1 (5 bases). There are 12 residues in the CDR3. Trimming removed 6 bases from V and 5 bases from J, with 7 bases in between. The germline V gene has CDR1 MDHEN and CDR2 SYDVKM. Here the CDR3 DNA reads TGTGCCAGCAGATCAGGGACCGGGGAGCTGTTTTTT. Translated, it gives CASRSGTGELFF.

The chain couples TRBV7-2 to TRBJ2-1; D not certain. The CDR3 loop spans 13 amino acids. V was cut by 2 bases and J by 2 bases, with 4 bases left in between. Germline-derived CDR1 and CDR2 are SGHTA and FQGNSA. The DNA for the CDR3 is TGTGCCAGCAGCTTATCCGCCTACAATGAGCAGTTCTTC. Amino acids: CASSLSAYNEQFF.

CDR3: CASSIWGPSGRFYEQFF. In DNA form, the CDR3 reads TGTGCCAGTAGTATATGGGGGCCTAGCGGGAGGTTTTATGAGCAGTTCTTC. The chain uses TRBV19 and TRBJ2-1, with 11 nucleotides matching TRBD2. V was pared by 2 bases and J by 8 bases, with 11 bases of the junction left unmatched. The CDR3 is 17 amino acids. Germline V gene sequence: CDR1 LNHDA, CDR2 SQIVND (reference sequence). Based on the CDR3 plus reference TRBV19 and TRBJ2-1, the full variable domain is DGGITQSPKYLFRKEGQNVTLSCEQNLNHDAMYWYRQDPGQGLRLIYYSQIVNDFQKGDIAEGYSVSREKKESFPLTVTSAQKNPTAFYLCASSIWGPSGRFYEQFFGPGTRLTVL.

The chain links TRBV19 to TRBJ2-7; TRBD2 matches 12 bases. The CDR3 is made up of 17 amino acids. Germline CDR1 and CDR2: LNHDA and SQIVND (reference sequence). The V and J ends lost 2 bases and 3 bases, in that order; junction bases with no gene match: 8. CDR3 sequence: CASSITSGGTIGYEQYF. The CDR3 DNA is TGTGCCAGTAGTATAACTAGCGGGGGGACTATTGGCTACGAGCAGTACTTC.

The chain uses TRBV5-1 and TRBJ2-5; TRBD1 or TRBD2 may be the D gene (5 bases each). Germline CDR1 reads SGHRS; CDR2 reads YFSETQ. This CDR3 is 15 amino acids long. V was cut by 1 base and J by 4 bases, with 14 bases left in between. The CDR3 spells CASSLSQGRGETQYF. The CDR3 nucleotides are TGCGCCAGCAGCTTGAGCCAGGGCCGGGGAGAGACCCAGTACTTC.